Here is one TCR beta chain with its context. The target antigen is unknown. TCRdb re-analysed the reads in MiXCR, keeping a single row per CDR3 protein. Of about 150,000 distinct CDR3 sequences listed, roughly a quarter are singletons. This specimen comes from a study of T cell repertoires in cytomegalovirus infection. Study in general: Indications came from public TCR beta signatures; they pointed to CMV infection and to a matching HLA type.

Trimming cost V 6 bases and J 4 bases; bases outside gene matches: 13. This CDR3 has 16 residues. Per germline, CDR1 DFQATT and CDR2 SNEGSKA (reference sequence). Notes on the study in general: Identification of carriers of CMV plus the relevant HLA was performed using cumulative public TCR beta family frequency. CMV-specific TCR beta clonotypes restricted by HLA-C were the ones dominating the ex vivo response.

What was sequenced was PBMCs. The rearrangement uses TRBV20-1 and TRBJ2-3; 10 bases are shared with TRBD1. This receptor was taken from a human donor in good health (CMV status not recorded). Some clones in this sample may be carry-over from other donors' samples. DNA of the CDR3: TGCAGTGCCGAAATTCGGACAGGGGGATCTCCAGATACGCAGTATTTT. Protein: CSAEIRTGGSPDTQYF.